The present T cell receptor (beta chain) was sequenced within a study of blood T cell repertoires in COVID-19. About the study: The origin of the acute and convalescent COVID-19 samples was the United States, Italy and Spain. Sources were T cells, B-cell-depleted T cells, or PBMCs; the material itself was cDNA or gDNA.

The J segment lost 4 bases and the V segment lost 1 base, leaving 7 bases of the junction unmatched. Germline values: CDR1 LGHNA, CDR2 YNFKEQ. This CDR3 has 17 amino acids. The method was immunoSEQ multiplex PCR; TCRdb's version includes in-frame clones alone and lacks a portion of them. Seen here are 140,000 or so clones, roughly 88% observed once, and the top ten hold 10% to 13%. The receptor's source is a man between 60 and 75 years old with active or convalescent COVID-19. The sequencing input was peripheral blood. The chain has TRBV4-2 and TRBJ2-2, with 9 nucleotides matching TRBD2. DNA for the CDR3: TGTGCCAGCAGCCAAGCAACTGGCGGGAGGGGCACCGGGGAGCTGTTTTTT. This gives the protein CASSQATGGRGTGELFF.